The rows below give T cell receptor beta chains drawn from one sample of a study of control samples from healthy donors and cancer patients. Assay used: immunoSEQ multiplex PCR; TCRdb lists only in-frame clones, some missing. In the table there are around 200,000 clones, 85% to 95% of which are singletons. Input material: blood. The receptors stem from a young man in good health. Each CDR3 is given with its conserved first and last residue. A D gene is named only where the DNA matches it firmly. Where a row states a size, it is once, few, many or the class of an expanded clone; other rows omit it.

j_call d_call clone_size v_call cdr3_nt cdr3_aa
TRBJ1-1 TRBD1 . TRBV19 TGTGCCAGTAGTCTGGGGACAGGGGGCGCTGGAGCTGAAGCTTTCTTT CASSLGTGGAGAEAFF
TRBJ1-2 TRBD1 . TRBV19 TGTGCCAGTAGTATTGTGTGGGACAGCCAATTTTATGGCTACACCTTC CASSIVWDSQFYGYTF
TRBJ2-5 TRBD2 . TRBV5-1 TGCGCCAGCAGCTTTTTTAGCGGGGGGGCCGGAGAGACCCAGTACTTC CASSFFSGGAGETQYF
TRBJ1-4 . once TRBV18 TGTGCCAGCTCACCGACATTCCCAACTAATGAAAAACTGTTTTTT CASSPTFPTNEKLFF
TRBJ2-7 TRBD1 few TRBV5-1 TGCGCCAGCAGCCCGACGGGACAGACGCGGGAGCAGTACTTC CASSPTGQTREQYF
TRBJ1-1 TRBD1 . TRBV19 TGTGCCAGTAGTAGATCCGGGACAGTGAACACTGAAGCTTTCTTT CASSRSGTVNTEAFF
TRBJ2-5 . . TRBV19 TGTGCCAGTAGTATCCAGGGATGGGCGGAGACCCAGTACTTC CASSIQGWAETQYF
TRBJ1-5 TRBD1 . TRBV2 TGTGCCAGCAGTACGGGACAGCCCTATCAGCCCCAGCATTTT CASSTGQPYQPQHF
TRBJ2-6 . . TRBV5-6 TGTGCCAGCAGTGGGACGGGGAGCTCTGGGGCCAACGTCCTGACTTTC CASSGTGSSGANVLTF
TRBJ2-1 . . TRBV18 TGTGCCAGCTCACAGGTGTCTTGGGGGACCCCTGCCTTGAATGAGCAGTTCTTC CASSQVSWGTPALNEQFF
TRBJ1-1 . . TRBV6-5 TGTGCCAGCAGTTCCCGCGGGGATGAAGCTTTCTTT CASSSRGDEAFF
TRBJ2-3 . once TRBV18 TGTGCCAGCTCACCCATTGTGGGGGTCAGAACAGATACGCAGTATTTT CASSPIVGVRTDTQYF
TRBJ1-4 . . TRBV6-4 TGTGCCAGCAGTGCAGGGGATGGAAAACTGTTTTTT CASSAGDGKLFF
TRBJ2-3 . . TRBV10-3 TGTGCCATCAGTGTGGACGAATTTTATAGCACAGATACGCAGTATTTT CAISVDEFYSTDTQYF
TRBJ1-5 TRBD1 . TRBV6-6 TGTGCCAGCAGGACAGGGGATGGAATTCAGCCCCAGCATTTT CASRTGDGIQPQHF
TRBJ1-2 . . TRBV29-1 TGCAGCGTTTCGCAGGGGAACGATGGCTACACCTTC CSVSQGNDGYTF
TRBJ1-1 TRBD1 . TRBV5-1 TGCGCCAGCAGCTTGTTGGGACAGGGAAGCACTGAAGCTTTCTTT CASSLLGQGSTEAFF
TRBJ1-1 . . TRBV14 TGTGCCAGCTCCCCACCGGGCCGGTATGAAGCTTTCTTT CASSPPGRYEAFF
TRBJ2-2 . . TRBV7-7 TGTGCCAGCAGCTTAGGGCGTACGAACACCGGGGAGCTGTTTTTT CASSLGRTNTGELFF
TRBJ2-5 . . TRBV12-3/TRBV12-4 TGTGCCAGCAGTTTCCTCGAGACCCAGTACTTC CASSFLETQYF
TRBJ2-3 . . TRBV18 TGTGCCAGCTCACGATTGGTTAATTCAGATACGCAGTATTTT CASSRLVNSDTQYF
TRBJ1-2 . . TRBV5-4 TGTGCCAGCAGCAAACCTTCTGACGGAAACTATGGCTACACCTTC CASSKPSDGNYGYTF
TRBJ2-3 . . TRBV5-1 TGCGCCAGCAGCTTGGGGGTTCCGGGCACAGATACGCAGTATTTT CASSLGVPGTDTQYF
TRBJ1-6 . . TRBV6-1 TGTGCCAGCAGTGCCATGGGCGGGGGCGGTAATTCACCCCTCCACTTT CASSAMGGGGNSPLHF
TRBJ2-5 TRBD2 . TRBV19 TGTGCCAGTAGTGCGGGGGGCCAAGAGACCCAGTACTTC CASSAGGQETQYF
TRBJ2-1 . . TRBV12-5 TGTGCTAGTGGGAGTCGACAGGAGCAGTTCTTC CASGSRQEQFF
TRBJ1-6 . once TRBV30 TGTGCCTGGAGTGGAGGGAGTAATTCACCCCTCCACTTT CAWSGGSNSPLHF
TRBJ2-2 TRBD1 . TRBV19 TGTGCCAGTCGACAGGGGGTAAAATTGGACACCGGGGAGCTGTTTTTT CASRQGVKLDTGELFF
TRBJ1-1 . . TRBV6-5 TGTGCCAGCAGTTTCCAACGACTCCAGAACACTGAAGCTTTCTTT CASSFQRLQNTEAFF
TRBJ1-1 . . TRBV2 TGTGCCAGCAGTGGCGCGATCTTCACTGAAGCTTTCTTT CASSGAIFTEAFF
TRBJ1-2 . once TRBV5-1 TGCGCCAGCAGCTTACCCCAGGGAAACTATGGCTACACCTTC CASSLPQGNYGYTF
TRBJ1-1 . . TRBV3-1/TRBV3-2 TGTGCCAGCAGCCAAGCGAGCTCTGAAGCTTTCTTT CASSQASSEAFF
TRBJ2-1 TRBD2 . TRBV5-1 TGCGCCAGCAGCTGGGGGAGCGGGGGGGCTTATTTCTTC CASSWGSGGAYFF
TRBJ2-1 . . TRBV7-9 TGTGCCAGCAGCAGATCTGGGGCGGCATACAATGAGCAGTTCTTC CASSRSGAAYNEQFF
TRBJ1-5 . . TRBV7-9 TGTGCCAGCAGCTTAGGGTTCGACAGCAATCAGCCCCAGCATTTT CASSLGFDSNQPQHF
TRBJ2-3 . . TRBV3-1/TRBV3-2 TGTGCCAGCAGCCCAGGGTCCGCAATAGATACGCAGTATTTT CASSPGSAIDTQYF
TRBJ1-6 . . TRBV14 TGTGCCAGCAGACAAGACAGCCAATATAATTCACCCCTCCACTTT CASRQDSQYNSPLHF
TRBJ1-1 . . TRBV6-5 TGTGCCAGCAGTTACGACACTGAAGCTTTCTTT CASSYDTEAFF
TRBJ1-3 . once TRBV27 TGTGCCAGCAGCAGACACACTCCGTCTGGAAACACCATATATTTT CASSRHTPSGNTIYF
TRBJ1-1 . . TRBV5-1 TGCGCCAGCAGCTCAGTTCGGGGGTTTGAAGCTTTCTTT CASSSVRGFEAFF
TRBJ1-3 . once TRBV10-2 TGCGCCAGCATGGACTCTGGAAACACCATATATTTT CASMDSGNTIYF
TRBJ2-1 TRBD2 . TRBV3-1/TRBV3-2 TGTGCCAGCAGCCGGGACGGGGGGGCCTACAATGAGCAGTTCTTC CASSRDGGAYNEQFF
TRBJ1-5 . few TRBV2 TGTGCCAGCAGTGTTGACCGAAGGGAGCAGCCCCAGCATTTT CASSVDRREQPQHF
TRBJ2-7 TRBD2 . TRBV7-3 TGTGCCAGCAGCTTAGCGGGGGGACTCACCTACGAGCAGTACTTC CASSLAGGLTYEQYF
TRBJ1-6 . . TRBV30 TGTGCCTGGAGTCCGGACACTAATTCACCCCTCCACTTT CAWSPDTNSPLHF
TRBJ2-3 . . TRBV10-3 TGTGCCATCAGTGTCTTTGCCGGGGGCGATACAGATACGCAGTATTTT CAISVFAGGDTDTQYF
TRBJ2-5 . . TRBV6-6 TGTGCCAGCAGTTATTTGGGGGGAGGCCAAGAGACCCAGTACTTC CASSYLGGGQETQYF
TRBJ2-4 . once TRBV6-1 TGTGCCAGCAGTGAAAAGACAGTAGCTCTTCAGTACTTC CASSEKTVALQYF
TRBJ1-3 . . TRBV20-1 TGCAGTGCTAGTCTAGCAGGGGGAAACACCATATATTTT CSASLAGGNTIYF
TRBJ2-5 TRBD1 . TRBV24-1 TGTGCCACCAGCGAACGGGACAGGGGGCAAGAGACCCAGTACTTC CATSERDRGQETQYF
TRBJ2-1 TRBD1 . TRBV5-4 TGTGCCAGCAGCGGGACCGGGACAGGGATGTGGGATGAGCAGTTCTTC CASSGTGTGMWDEQFF